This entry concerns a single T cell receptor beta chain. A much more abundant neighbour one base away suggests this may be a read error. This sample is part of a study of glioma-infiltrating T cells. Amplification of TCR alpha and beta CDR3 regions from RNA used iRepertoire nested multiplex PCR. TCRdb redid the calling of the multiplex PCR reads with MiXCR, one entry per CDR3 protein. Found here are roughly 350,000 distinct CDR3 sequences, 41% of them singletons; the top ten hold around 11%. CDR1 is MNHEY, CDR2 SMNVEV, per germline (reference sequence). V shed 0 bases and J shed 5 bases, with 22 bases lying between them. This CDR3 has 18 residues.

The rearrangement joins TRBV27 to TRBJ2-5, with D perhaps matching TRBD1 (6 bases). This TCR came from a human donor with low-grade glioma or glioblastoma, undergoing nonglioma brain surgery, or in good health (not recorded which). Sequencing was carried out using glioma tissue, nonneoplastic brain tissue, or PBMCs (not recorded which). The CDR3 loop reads CASSLSIYRESRTETQYF. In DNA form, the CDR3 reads TGTGCCAGCAGTTTATCGATCTACAGGGAGAGCCGAACGGAGACCCAGTACTTC.